One and the same sample provided the 25 T cell receptor beta chains below, sequenced in a study of identical twins (dated by TCRdb to about 2016). The library was obtained by 5' RACE. Sequencing used an Illumina HiSeq 2000. Clones were called with MiXCR by TCRdb after fastp trimmed the public reads at Q25, and only in-frame beta chains were retained. All rows with the same CDR3 protein become a single entry with the most common DNA and genes. Within this sample are roughly 710,000 distinct CDR3 sequences, with less than 7% of them counted one time only. In total, the top ten clones hold approximately 1.6% of the sample. Sample: naive T cells sorted from blood. The meaning of the sample's cell subset or site label: cells isolated with a human naive T-cell isolation kit. The source of these receptors is a man in his late teens or twenties in good health.

In this sample, this clonotype turned up many times. The J gene is TRBJ2-6, the V gene TRBV12-3 or TRBV12-4; D is ambiguous. The CDR3 sequence is 15 residues long. Deletions cut 5 bases from V and 1 base from J, with 9 bases between. The CDR3 reads CASSPTRSGANVLTF. CDR3 bases: TGTGCCAGCAGTCCTACACGGTCTGGGGCCAACGTCCTGACTTTC.

This clonotype was counted many times. V gene TRBV12-3 or TRBV12-4 combines with J gene TRBJ2-5; 8 nucleotides match TRBD1. CDR3 length: 13 residues. V dropped 6 bases and J dropped 4; count of bases not matched to a gene: 4. The CDR3 is CASRSGGRETQYF. The CDR3 DNA follows: TGTGCCAGCAGGTCAGGGGGCAGAGAGACCCAGTACTTC.

This clonotype was seen ten or more times. The gene calls are TRBV7-9 and TRBJ2-3; possibly TRBD1 for D (5 bases). The CDR3 totals 13 residues. The V end lost 3 bases, the J end lost 4 bases, and 8 bases lay between the germline ends. Germline CDR1 reads SEHNR; CDR2 reads FQNEAQ (reference sequence). The CDR3 DNA reads as TGTGCCAGCAGCTTTGCCAGGGCAGATACGCAGTATTTT. Translation: CASSFARADTQYF. Full variable domain (rest looked up from reference TRBV7-9 and TRBJ2-3): DTGVSQNPRHKITKRGQNVTFRCDPISEHNRLYWYRQTLGQGPEFLTYFQNEAQLEKSRLLSDRFSAERPKGSFSTLEIQRTEQGDSAMYLCASSFARADTQYFGPGTRLTVL.

In this sample, this clonotype turned up many times. J is TRBJ2-3 and V is TRBV6-5; the D is unclear. Trimming took 0 bases from V and 4 from J, leaving 11 bases between them. CDR3 length equals 15 residues. Germline V gene sequence: CDR1 MNHEY, CDR2 SVGAGI. The CDR3 reads CASSYSVVGPDTQYF. The DNA for the CDR3 is TGTGCCAGCAGTTACTCCGTTGTGGGCCCAGATACGCAGTATTTT.

The chain employs TRBV7-6 and TRBJ2-3; D gene uncertain. The V end lost 4 bases, the J end lost 4 bases, and 9 bases lay between the germline ends. The CDR3 spans 13 residues. Germline CDR1 reads SGHVS; CDR2 reads FNYEAQ. The CDR3 loop reads CASSSLTPDTQYF. CDR3 in DNA: TGTGCCAGCAGCTCCCTCACCCCAGATACGCAGTATTTT.

This clonotype has more than one count but fewer than ten. V gene TRBV7-8 combines with J gene TRBJ2-4; 8 bases align to TRBD1. The CDR3 length is 16 residues. With V trimmed by 3 bases and J by 3 bases, 7 bases remained unmatched. Germline V gene lookup returns CDR1 SGHVS and CDR2 FQNEAQ. The CDR3 region has the DNA TGTGCCAGCAGCTTGGCAGGGGGCCAGGACAAAAACATTCAGTACTTC. Protein sequence: CASSLAGGQDKNIQYF. The full variable domain, rest sourced from reference TRBV7-8 and TRBJ2-4, is GAGVSQSPRYKVAKRGQDVALRCDPISGHVSLFWYQQALGQGPEFLTYFQNEAQLDKSGLPSDRFFAERPEGSVSTLKIQRTQQEDSAVYLCASSLAGGQDKNIQYFGAGTRLSVL.

V and J are TRBV27 and TRBJ1-1; possibly TRBD1 for D (6 bases). V was pared by 6 bases and J by 1 base, with 18 bases between. Germline V CDR1 and CDR2: MNHEY, SMNVEV (reference sequence). There are 16 residues in the CDR3. This CDR3 is CASRISQGPSNTEAFF. The DNA for the CDR3 is TGTGCCAGCAGAATTAGCCAGGGGCCTTCGAACACTGAAGCTTTCTTT.

This clonotype was seen repeatedly, ten times or more. The chain joins TRBV5-1 to TRBJ1-4; D possibly corresponds to TRBD1 (5 bases). CDR1 SGHRS and CDR2 YFSETQ come from the germline V gene. V was pared by 0 bases and J by 14 bases, with 8 bases between. The CDR3 length is 11 residues. CDR3 bases: TGCGCCAGCAGCTTGGACAGGAGTCTGTTTTTT. Its protein is CASSLDRSLFF. Drawing the rest from reference TRBV5-1 and TRBJ1-4, the complete variable domain is KAGVTQTPRYLIKTRGQQVTLSCSPISGHRSVSWYQQTPGQGLQFLFEYFSETQRNKGNFPGRFSGRQFSNSRSEMNVSTLELGDSALYLCASSLDRSLFFGSGTQLSVL.

In its sample, this clonotype was seen a few times. The chain joins TRBV2 to TRBJ1-2; weak D call: TRBD1 (6 bases). From germline, CDR1 is SNHLY and CDR2 FYNNEI. The CDR3 runs 14 residues. Deletions cut 8 bases from V and 1 base from J, with 14 bases between. The CDR3 reads CASSFPGDNYGYTF. The CDR3 DNA reads TGTGCCAGCTCCTTCCCAGGGGATAACTATGGCTACACCTTC. The full variable domain, with the rest looked up from reference TRBV2 and TRBJ1-2, is EPEVTQTPSHQVTQMGQEVILRCVPISNHLYFYWYRQILGQKVEFLVSFYNNEISEKSEIFDDQFSVERPDGSNFTLKIRSTKLEDSAMYFCASSFPGDNYGYTFGSGTRLTVV.

This clonotype was detected only a few times. The genes are TRBV10-1 and TRBJ2-1; weak D call: TRBD1 (6 bases). Germline CDR1 reads WNHNN; CDR2 reads SYGVQD (reference sequence). This CDR3 contains 18 residues. Between the trimmed V and J ends, which lost 3 bases and 6 bases, there was a span of 24 bases. The CDR3 region is CASSDPPVAGQRGNEQFF. The CDR3 region has the DNA TGCGCCAGCAGTGATCCCCCCGTGGCAGGACAGAGAGGCAATGAGCAGTTCTTC.

The chain recombines TRBV9 with TRBJ2-3; D is undetermined. Germline-derived CDR1 and CDR2 are SGDLS and YYNGEE. The CDR3 extends over 13 amino acids. The V end lost 4 bases, the J end lost 2 bases, and 8 bases lay between the germline ends. The CDR3 nucleotides read TGTGCCAGCAGCCCCGCGACCACAGATACGCAGTATTTT. Its translation: CASSPATTDTQYF.

The J gene is TRBJ2-3, the V gene TRBV29-1; D ambiguous. The CDR3 covers 16 residues. CDR1 SQVTM and CDR2 ANQGSEA come from the germline V gene. Trimming stripped 4 bases from V and 0 bases from J, with 17 bases between. CDR3 nucleotides: TGCAGCGTTGTGAAGAGGAAGACCTACAGCACAGATACGCAGTATTTT. It translates to CSVVKRKTYSTDTQYF.

This clonotype was counted ten times or more. CDR3 sequence reads: CSVEVGMNTEAFF. CDR3 DNA: TGCAGCGTTGAGGTCGGGATGAACACTGAAGCTTTCTTT. The chain uses TRBV29-1 and TRBJ1-1; no clear D gene. The germline V gene has CDR1 SQVTM and CDR2 ANQGSEA. Trimming cost V 3 bases and J 0 bases, with 8 bases left between them. There are 13 residues in the CDR3.

This clonotype has more than one count but fewer than ten. The chain uses TRBV11-1 and TRBJ2-1, with TRBD2 identical over 7 bases. There are 15 residues in the CDR3. Trimming cost V 4 bases and J 0 bases; bases outside gene matches: 3. Germline CDR1 SGHAT, CDR2 FQDESV (reference sequence). CDR3 coding DNA: TGTGCCAGCAGCTACCAGCGGGGCTCCTACAATGAGCAGTTCTTC. Translated, it gives CASSYQRGSYNEQFF.

Many counts were recorded for this clonotype. The gene calls are TRBV20-1 and TRBJ2-5; 11 positions match TRBD2. Germline CDR1 DFQATT, CDR2 SNEGSKA (reference sequence). V gave up 5 bases and J gave up 3 bases; unmatched junction bases: 2. The CDR3 extends over 13 amino acids. The CDR3 nucleotides are TGCAGTGCTCGGGGACTAGCGGAAGAGACCCAGTACTTC. Translating gives CSARGLAEETQYF.

The chain links TRBV5-1 to TRBJ2-3, with 7 bases lining up with TRBD1. This CDR3 has 14 residues. Germline CDR1 SGHRS, CDR2 YFSETQ. With V trimmed by 0 bases and J by 6 bases, 4 bases remained unmatched. This chain's CDR3 is CASSLVTGTDTQYF. CDR3 bases: TGCGCCAGCAGCTTGGTGACAGGGACCGATACGCAGTATTTT.

V and J are TRBV6-1 and TRBJ2-7; 11 nucleotides line up with TRBD2. This CDR3 spans 14 amino acids. Germline values: CDR1 MNHNS, CDR2 SASEGT. After removal of 5 bases from V and 7 bases from J, the junction contained 7 bases not matched to a gene. CDR3 DNA: TGTGCCAGCAGTCGGACTAGCGGGTTTGGAGAGCAGTACTTC. This gives the protein CASSRTSGFGEQYF.

The rearrangement links TRBV18 to TRBJ2-1, with 10 bases fitting TRBD2. Per germline, CDR1 KGHSH and CDR2 LQKENI. Trimming at V came to 0 bases and at J to 10 bases, leaving 6 bases not matched to a gene. This CDR3 comprises 15 residues. This chain's CDR3 is CASSPPASGSGEQFF. The CDR3 nucleotides are TGTGCCAGCTCACCACCGGCTAGCGGGAGCGGGGAGCAGTTCTTC.

The rearrangement joins TRBV5-1 to TRBJ1-2; no firm D call. CDR1 SGHRS and CDR2 YFSETQ come from the germline V gene. The CDR3 length is 13 residues. Trimming removed 6 bases at V and 4 bases at J, with 13 bases between. The CDR3 bases are TGCGCCAGCACTCCGGGAGGTTCCTATGGCTACACCTTC. Its translation is CASTPGGSYGYTF.

The chain employs TRBV12-3 or TRBV12-4 and TRBJ2-7; 11 bases fit TRBD2. The CDR3 loop spans 16 amino acids. V shed 3 bases, J shed 3 bases, and the junction held 7 bases outside the gene matches. The CDR3 is CASSLRGTSGYYEQYF. For the CDR3, the DNA is TGTGCCAGCAGTTTGCGGGGGACTAGCGGATACTACGAGCAGTACTTC.

This clonotype appeared many times. The J gene is TRBJ1-1, the V gene TRBV9; D perhaps matches TRBD1 (6 bases). Trimming removed 0 bases at V and 5 bases at J, with 11 bases between. The germline V gene encodes CDR1 SGDLS and CDR2 YYNGEE. This CDR3 spans 14 amino acids. CDR3 sequence (DNA): TGTGCCAGCAGCGTAGATCAGGGGAAGACTGAAGCTTTCTTT. Its translation: CASSVDQGKTEAFF.

This clonotype turned up a few times. CDR3 sequence reads: CASSYTKWDRSPTYEQYV. CDR3 coding DNA: TGTGCCAGCAGCTATACGAAATGGGACAGGTCCCCCACCTACGAGCAGTACGTC. The V gene is TRBV21-1, the J gene TRBJ2-7; the D call TRBD1 from the table was never checked on the DNA. TRBV21-1 is recorded as a pseudogene. The CDR3 loop spans 18 amino acids.

This clonotype came up a few times. The chain couples TRBV29-1 to TRBJ2-7; 12 nucleotides agree with TRBD2. Trimming cost V 6 bases and J 2 bases; bases outside gene matches: 8. The CDR3 is 15 residues long. The V gene's germline CDR1 is SQVTM and CDR2 ANQGSEA. The CDR3 protein is CSVGPRLAGAYEQYV. The CDR3 coding sequence is TGCAGCGTGGGGCCCCGACTAGCGGGAGCCTACGAGCAGTACGTC.

The V and J genes are TRBV5-1 and TRBJ1-1; no definite D call. V lost 1 base, J lost 1 base, and 8 bases lay in between. The CDR3 is made up of 14 amino acids. Germline-derived CDR1 and CDR2 are SGHRS and YFSETQ. The CDR3 region is CASSLNAGNTEAFF. CDR3 in DNA: TGCGCCAGCAGCTTGAACGCAGGGAACACTGAAGCTTTCTTT.

This clonotype was counted at least ten times. This sequence joins TRBV20-1 and TRBJ2-7; D call uncertain. Germline CDR1 and CDR2: DFQATT and SNEGSKA (reference sequence). The ends were cut back, 5 bases at V and 6 bases at J, with 8 bases in the middle. The CDR3 totals 10 residues. The CDR3 region has the DNA TGCAGTGCTCCTTTTGGCGAGCAGTACTTC. This encodes CSAPFGEQYF.